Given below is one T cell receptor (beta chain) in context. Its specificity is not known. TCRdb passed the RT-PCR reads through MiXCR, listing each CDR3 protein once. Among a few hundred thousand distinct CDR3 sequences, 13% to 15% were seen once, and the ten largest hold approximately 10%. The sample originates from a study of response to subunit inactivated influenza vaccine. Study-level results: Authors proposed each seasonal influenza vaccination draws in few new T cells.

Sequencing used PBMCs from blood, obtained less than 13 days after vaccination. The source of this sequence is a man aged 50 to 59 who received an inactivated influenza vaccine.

Written as DNA, the CDR3 is TGTGCCAGCAGTTCCTTTCCGAGGGGAAACACCATATATTTT. Translated, it gives CASSSFPRGNTIYF. The chain has TRBV6-5 and TRBJ1-3; D ambiguous. The CDR3 is 14 amino acids. Trimming cost V 4 bases and J 4 bases, with 11 bases left between them. Germline loops: CDR1 MNHEY, CDR2 SVGAGI.